The clone carrying this TCR beta chain was counted only a few times. Using immunoSEQ multiplex PCR, the repertoire was profiled, and TCRdb retains in-frame clones only, with some absent. The table lists around 57,000 clones, more than 80% of them singletons. The data were taken from a study of T cell changes during pregnancy in multiple sclerosis. Germline CDR1 ENHRY, CDR2 SYGVKD. This CDR3 region has 15 residues. V dropped 7 bases and J dropped 6; count of bases not matched to a gene: 9. The V gene is TRBV10-3, the J gene TRBJ1-6; 7 nucleotides align to TRBD1. This TCR was sampled from a female donor in good health, enrolled as a control in a pregnancy study. This specimen was peripheral blood, taken in the first trimester of pregnancy. CDR3 in amino acids: CAINDREGLNSPLHF. Here the CDR3 DNA reads TGTGCCATCAATGACAGGGAAGGGCTTAATTCACCCCTCCACTTT.